Each of the 11 T cell receptor beta chains below was sequenced from the same sample in a study of T-cell memory formation after mild COVID-19 (dated by TCRdb to about 2021). The library was generated by 5' RACE. Reads for this sample came from an Illumina NovaSeq 6000. TCRdb reanalyzed the raw reads on its own, using fastp at Q25 for trimming and MiXCR for clone calling, and kept in-frame beta chains. Entries that share a CDR3 protein sequence are merged under the most common genes and DNA. This sample gives hundreds of thousands of distinct CDR3 sequences in total; 15% of them show up just once. The biggest ten clones account for about a fifth of the sample. The material sequenced was PBMCs or a T cell subset sorted from them (not recorded which). The receptors derive from a man aged 18-30 years who had mild COVID-19 (a few samples of this study predate the infection). The sample titles of this study are shuffled in the database, so cell type and time point are left out; the donor was told from shared clones.

This clonotype turned up a few times. V is TRBV6-2 or TRBV6-3 and J is TRBJ2-7; D unresolved. Germline CDR1 MNHEY, CDR2 SVGEGT. The CDR3 extends over 13 amino acids. Trimming took 2 bases from V and 3 from J, leaving 8 bases between them. CDR3 region: CASSYVAYYEQYV. CDR3 bases: TGTGCCAGCAGTTACGTGGCTTACTACGAGCAGTACGTC.

Concerning this clonotype itself: Here the CDR3 omits its conserved ending phenylalanine or tryptophan, so a read error is the likely source. No DNA is shown, since the ends of the CDR3 on it are uncertain; the CDR3 is the one TCRdb lists. The chain links TRBV29-1 to TRBJ1-2; the table's D call, TRBD1, has no DNA check behind it. The CDR3 is 8 residues long, counting both termini. Germline V lookup: CDR1 SQVTM, CDR2 ANQGSEA. The CDR3 sequence is CSVDGHPI.

This clonotype was seen only a few times. The chain uses TRBV5-4 and TRBJ2-3, with D tentatively TRBD1 (6 bases). V was clipped by 0 bases and J by 1 base, with 18 bases between them. This CDR3 comprises 18 residues. Germline V gene lookup returns CDR1 SGHNT and CDR2 YYREEE (reference sequence). CDR3 in DNA: TGTGCCAGCAGCTTGGGTGCAGGGGACCCCCCTGGCACAGATACGCAGTATTTT. Its protein product is CASSLGAGDPPGTDTQYF.

The V and J genes are TRBV7-9 and TRBJ1-5; unclear D gene. The CDR3 is made up of 13 amino acids. V was trimmed by 3 bases and J by 8 bases, leaving 11 bases between them. Germline V gives CDR1 SEHNR, CDR2 FQNEAQ (reference sequence). The CDR3 region is CASSFTSLEPQHF. CDR3 coding DNA: TGTGCCAGCAGCTTCACATCATTAGAGCCCCAGCATTTT. The whole variable domain, remainder taken from reference TRBV7-9 and TRBJ1-5, is DTGVSQNPRHKITKRGQNVTFRCDPISEHNRLYWYRQTLGQGPEFLTYFQNEAQLEKSRLLSDRFSAERPKGSFSTLEIQRTEQGDSAMYLCASSFTSLEPQHFGDGTRLSIL.

V is TRBV29-1 and J is TRBJ1-1; unclear D gene. CDR3 length: 14 residues. CDR1 and CDR2 from the germline V gene are SQVTM and ANQGSEA. The germline V and J ends were trimmed by 5 bases and 5 bases, with 18 bases remaining between them. The CDR3 sequence: CSVPIYWWRTEAFF. CDR3 coding DNA: TGCAGCGTTCCCATATACTGGTGGCGGACTGAAGCTTTCTTT.

This chain joins TRBV7-9 and TRBJ2-3; perhaps TRBD2 as D (6 bases). V was trimmed by 7 bases and J by 6 bases, leaving 17 bases between them. This CDR3 region has 14 residues. Looked up from germline, CDR1 is SEHNR and CDR2 is FQNEAQ (reference sequence). The CDR3 bases are TGTGCCAGCACATCGGGACTGGCGGTGGATACGCAGTATTTT. The encoded protein is CASTSGLAVDTQYF.

This clonotype was recorded a few times. The V and J genes are TRBV28 and TRBJ1-6, with D tentatively TRBD1 (5 bases). Germline values: CDR1 MDHEN, CDR2 SYDVKM. The CDR3 is 13 residues long. V was trimmed by 7 bases and J by 7 bases, leaving 11 bases between them. CDR3 sequence reads: CASTRVGNSPLHF. The DNA of the CDR3 is TGTGCCAGCACCAGGGTCGGGAATTCACCCCTCCACTTT.

This clonotype was observed a few times. This chain uses TRBV7-9 with TRBJ1-2, with D uncertain. CDR1 SEHNR and CDR2 FQNEAQ come from the germline V gene (reference sequence). Trimming shortened V by 4 bases and J by 0 bases, and 12 bases separated the two germline ends. The CDR3 has 15 residues. In DNA, the CDR3 is TGTGCCAGCAGCTACGACTTGGCCCCTAACTATGGCTACACCTTC. It is translated as CASSYDLAPNYGYTF. The entire variable domain, with the rest obtained from reference TRBV7-9 and TRBJ1-2, is as follows: DTGVSQNPRHKITKRGQNVTFRCDPISEHNRLYWYRQTLGQGPEFLTYFQNEAQLEKSRLLSDRFSAERPKGSFSTLEIQRTEQGDSAMYLCASSYDLAPNYGYTFGSGTRLTVV.

This rearrangement joins TRBV3-1 to TRBJ2-7; D gene unclear. The CDR3 length is 14 residues. Between the trimmed V and J ends, which lost 0 bases and 8 bases, there was a span of 14 bases. Germline V lookup: CDR1 LGHDT, CDR2 YNNKEL (reference sequence). The CDR3 is CASSQDRAPPQQYF. Here the CDR3 DNA reads TGTGCCAGCAGCCAAGATCGGGCACCCCCCCAGCAGTACTTC.

This clonotype was counted many times. The CDR3 here is CSAREGGTGAGELFF. The CDR3 DNA reads as TGCAGTGCTAGAGAGGGTGGGACAGGGGCCGGGGAGCTGTTTTTT. The gene calls are TRBV20-1 and TRBJ2-2, with 10 bases aligning to TRBD1. Germline-derived CDR1 and CDR2 are DFQATT and SNEGSKA (reference sequence). V lost 0 bases, J lost 6 bases, and 4 bases stayed unmatched. The CDR3 is 15 amino acids.

CDR3 residues: CSATGTGGGTDTQYF. As DNA, the CDR3 is TGCAGTGCCACCGGGACAGGGGGAGGCACAGATACGCAGTATTTT. The J gene is TRBJ2-3, the V gene TRBV20-1, with 11 bases matching TRBD1. CDR3 length equals 15 residues. Germline V gene data show CDR1 as DFQATT and CDR2 as SNEGSKA (reference sequence). V lost 6 bases and J lost 1; bases outside the gene matches: 6.